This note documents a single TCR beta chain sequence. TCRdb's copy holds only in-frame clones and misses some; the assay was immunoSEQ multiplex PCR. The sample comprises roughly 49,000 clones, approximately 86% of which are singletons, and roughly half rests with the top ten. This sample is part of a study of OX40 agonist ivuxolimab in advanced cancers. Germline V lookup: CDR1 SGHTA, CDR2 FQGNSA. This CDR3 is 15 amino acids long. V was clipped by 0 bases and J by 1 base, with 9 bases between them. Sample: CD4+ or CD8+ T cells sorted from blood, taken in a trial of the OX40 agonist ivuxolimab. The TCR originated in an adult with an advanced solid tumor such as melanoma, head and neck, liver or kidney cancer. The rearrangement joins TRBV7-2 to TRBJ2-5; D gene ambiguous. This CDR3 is CASSLATEIQETQYF. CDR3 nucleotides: TGTGCCAGCAGCTTAGCTACGGAAATCCAAGAGACCCAGTACTTC.